This TCR beta chain was captured by sequencing in a study of blood T cell repertoires in COVID-19. Study in general: Sites in the United States, Italy and Spain provided acute and convalescent COVID-19 samples. T cells, B-cell-depleted T cells, or PBMCs supplied cDNA or gDNA.

The CDR3 is 15 amino acids. V gave up 0 bases and J gave up 1 base; unmatched junction bases: 4. Per germline, CDR1 SGHDT and CDR2 YYEEEE. Under the authors' procedure: Estimated nucleated cell counts came from reference gene primer amplification. Libraries were prepared by immunoSEQ multiplex PCR; TCRdb keeps only in-frame clonotypes and omits some of them. V and J calls and clone size are those listed in that table; D and trimming were worked out from the DNA. The sample shows about 320,000 clones, 65% to 90% of them seen only once. Specimen: peripheral blood. The chain is built from TRBV5-6 and TRBJ2-7; 7 bases fit TRBD2. The source is a human donor in a cohort sampled during active COVID-19. CDR3 in DNA: TGTGCCAGCAGCTTGGGCGGGGAGGGATCCTACGAGCAGTACTTC. Translated, it gives CASSLGGEGSYEQYF. The full variable domain, its missing parts supplied by reference TRBV5-6 and TRBJ2-7, is DAGVTQSPTHLIKTRGQQVTLRCSPKSGHDTVSWYQQALGQGPQFIFQYYEEEERQRGNFPDRFSGHQFPNYSSELNVNALLLGDSALYLCASSLGGEGSYEQYFGPGTRLTVT.